These 19 T cell receptor beta chains share one sample of origin, sequenced in a study of cytomegalovirus exposure and HLA in healthy donors. The PCR made use of 60 Vbeta and 13 Jbeta primers. Assay used: immunoSEQ multiplex PCR; TCRdb lists only in-frame clones, some missing. The profile shows about 120,000 clones, around 79% of them singletons. The material sequenced was PBMCs. The receptors derive from a woman aged 25 to 39 in good health and CMV-seronegative.

The chain carries TRBV29-1 and TRBJ2-3; 8 bases line up with TRBD1. The CDR3 runs to 17 residues. Germline lookup yields CDR1 SQVTM and CDR2 ANQGSEA. The V and J ends lost 3 bases and 5 bases, in that order; junction bases with no gene match: 16. The CDR3 bases are TGCAGCGTTGAGGCGCGAGGGACAGGTTGGGCCATAGATACGCAGTATTTT. Protein: CSVEARGTGWAIDTQYF.

The chain joins TRBV5-1 to TRBJ2-3; 7 positions match TRBD2. The trim removed 4 bases at V and 3 bases at J, leaving 11 bases unmatched. This CDR3 is built from 16 residues. Germline V gene lookup returns CDR1 SGHRS and CDR2 YFSETQ. The CDR3 coding sequence is TGCGCCAGCAGCCCCTCTTCGGGGGAGGGGACAGATACGCAGTATTTT. Translating gives CASSPSSGEGTDTQYF.

The chain carries TRBV30 and TRBJ1-2; D unclear. Trimming removed 3 bases from V and 7 bases from J, with 9 bases in between. This CDR3 has 11 amino acids. From germline, CDR1 is GTSNPN and CDR2 SVGIG (reference sequence). The CDR3 bases are TGTGCCTGGAGCAATGGGCCTGGCTACACCTTC. This translates into CAWSNGPGYTF.

This chain joins TRBV9 and TRBJ2-7; TRBD2 might be the D (6 bases). This CDR3 region has 15 residues. V was clipped by 3 bases and J by 3 bases, with 16 bases between them. Germline lookup yields CDR1 SGDLS and CDR2 YYNGEE. The CDR3 loop reads CASSEGWGVGYEQYF. The CDR3 DNA follows: TGTGCCAGCAGCGAGGGGTGGGGGGTTGGCTACGAGCAGTACTTC.

This clone came up a few times. The chain combines TRBV6-1 with TRBJ2-7; no firm D call. Trimming stripped 4 bases from V and 3 bases from J, with 13 bases between. CDR3 length equals 14 residues. Germline CDR1 MNHNS, CDR2 SASEGT. Here the CDR3 DNA reads TGTGCCAGCAGTGGAGGTCAGACCCTCTACGAGCAGTACTTC. Translation gives CASSGGQTLYEQYF.

The chain recombines TRBV7-9 with TRBJ1-1; no clear D gene. V lost 6 bases to trimming and J lost 8 bases, with 13 bases between them. Germline V gives CDR1 SEHNR, CDR2 FQNEAQ (reference sequence). This CDR3 contains 12 residues. CDR3 DNA: TGTGCCAGCAGTCTCCCAGTACAGGAAGCTTTCTTT. It specifies CASSLPVQEAFF. Full variable domain (rest looked up from reference TRBV7-9 and TRBJ1-1): DTGVSQNPRHKITKRGQNVTFRCDPISEHNRLYWYRQTLGQGPEFLTYFQNEAQLEKSRLLSDRFSAERPKGSFSTLEIQRTEQGDSAMYLCASSLPVQEAFFGQGTRLTVV.

This clone came up once. The chain combines TRBV9 with TRBJ1-5, with a possible D match to TRBD1 (5 bases). From germline, CDR1 is SGDLS and CDR2 YYNGEE. Trimming pared 4 bases from V and 0 bases from J, leaving 11 bases between. This CDR3 is 15 amino acids long. CDR3 amino acids: CASSPWGDSNQPQHF. CDR3 in DNA: TGTGCCAGCAGCCCATGGGGGGATAGCAATCAGCCCCAGCATTTT. The full variable domain, completed using reference TRBV9 and TRBJ1-5, is DSGVTQTPKHLITATGQRVTLRCSPRSGDLSVYWYQQSLDQGLQFLIQYYNGEERAKGNILERFSAQQFPDLHSELNLSSLELGDSALYFCASSPWGDSNQPQHFGDGTRLSIL.

This chain uses TRBV4-1 with TRBJ2-7; D perhaps matches TRBD2 (6 bases). The CDR3 loop spans 15 amino acids. The V end was cut by 0 bases, the J end by 3 bases, with 12 bases between. Per germline, CDR1 MGHRA and CDR2 YSYEKL. This CDR3 reads CASSQEGTSLYEQYF. For the CDR3, the DNA is TGCGCCAGCAGCCAAGAGGGAACTAGCCTCTACGAGCAGTACTTC.

The rearrangement uses TRBV6-5 and TRBJ2-6; D ambiguous. CDR1 MNHEY and CDR2 SVGAGI come from the germline V gene. This CDR3 region has 15 residues. Trimming removed 2 bases from V and 4 bases from J, with 9 bases in between. The CDR3 nucleotides are TGTGCCAGCAGTTACGGCGGCCTCGGGGCCAACGTCCTGACTTTC. Translation gives CASSYGGLGANVLTF.

This clone showed up just once. The V gene is TRBV15, the J gene TRBJ1-4, with 8 positions matching TRBD1. The V gene end was trimmed by 5 bases and the J gene end by 8 bases; junction bases not matched to a gene: 13. CDR3 size: 16 residues. CDR1 is LNHNV, CDR2 YYDKDF, per germline (reference sequence). The CDR3 loop is CATSAGGANLGEKLFF. The CDR3 DNA reads TGTGCCACCAGCGCAGGGGGCGCAAACCTTGGAGAAAAACTGTTTTTT.

V gene TRBV6-1 combines with J gene TRBJ2-7; D is perhaps TRBD1 (6 bases). V was clipped by 2 bases and J by 1 base, with 12 bases between them. The CDR3 covers 15 residues. Germline CDR1 reads MNHNS; CDR2 reads SASEGT. The CDR3 loop reads CASSEPPDSSYEQYF. CDR3 in DNA: TGTGCCAGCAGTGAACCCCCGGACAGTTCCTACGAGCAGTACTTC.

The V and J genes are TRBV29-1 and TRBJ1-4; no reliable D call. Trimming pared 4 bases from V and 12 bases from J, leaving 21 bases between. CDR1 is SQVTM and CDR2 is ANQGSEA in the germline V gene. There are 14 residues in the CDR3. The CDR3 is CSVGEAPIVGELFF. CDR3 nucleotides: TGCAGCGTTGGGGAGGCCCCGATCGTTGGGGAACTGTTTTTT.

In its sample, this clone was seen a few times. The chain's CDR3 is CAWSGTGELFF. In DNA form, the CDR3 reads TGTGCCTGGAGCGGCACCGGGGAGCTGTTTTTT. This sequence joins TRBV30 and TRBJ2-2; the D is unclear. Germline V gives CDR1 GTSNPN, CDR2 SVGIG (reference sequence). The CDR3 has 11 residues. The germline V and J ends were trimmed by 3 bases and 4 bases, with 3 bases remaining between them.

J is TRBJ2-4 and V is TRBV2, with D perhaps TRBD2 (5 bases). Germline CDR1 is SNHLY and CDR2 is FYNNEI. CDR3 length: 13 amino acids. V was shortened by 6 bases and J by 0 bases, with 6 bases between the two germline ends. This chain's CDR3 is CASRRGAKNIQYF. As DNA, the CDR3 is TGTGCCAGCAGACGGGGAGCCAAAAACATTCAGTACTTC.

V is TRBV7-2 and J is TRBJ2-7; 7 nucleotides align to TRBD1. Losses at the gene ends were 5 bases for V and 3 bases for J; bases not matched to a gene: 13. The CDR3 is 16 residues long. From germline, CDR1 is SGHTA and CDR2 FQGNSA. This CDR3 is CASSPRHRDRNYEQYF. The CDR3 region has the DNA TGTGCCAGCAGCCCGAGGCACAGGGACAGAAACTACGAGCAGTACTTC.

This chain connects TRBV7-2 to TRBJ2-5; 7 nucleotides line up with TRBD2. CDR3 size: 17 residues. The germline V gene encodes CDR1 SGHTA and CDR2 FQGNSA. V was clipped by 1 base and J by 5 bases; unmatched bases: 13. DNA of the CDR3: TGTGCCAGCAGCTTAGACATTCCCGGGGGGAGGCGGGAGACCCAGTACTTC. Protein product: CASSLDIPGGRRETQYF. Full variable domain (outside the CDR3, taken from reference TRBV7-2 and TRBJ2-5): GAGVSQSPSNKVTEKGKDVELRCDPISGHTALYWYRQSLGQGLEFLIYFQGNSAPDKSGLPSDRFSAERTGGSVSTLTIQRTQQEDSAVYLCASSLDIPGGRRETQYFGPGTRLLVL.

CDR3 loop: CASSPRASGMAIVKTQYF. CDR3 nucleotides: TGTGCCAGCAGCCCGAGGGCTAGCGGGATGGCCATTGTGAAGACCCAGTACTTC. V usage is TRBV14 and J usage is TRBJ2-5, with 9 bases lining up with TRBD2. The V segment lost 4 bases and the J segment 6 bases; nucleotides outside the gene matches: 18. Germline V lookup: CDR1 SGHDN, CDR2 FVKESK. This CDR3 has 18 residues. The whole variable domain, remainder taken from reference TRBV14 and TRBJ2-5, is EAGVTQFPSHSVIEKGQTVTLRCDPISGHDNLYWYRRVMGKEIKFLLHFVKESKQDESGMPNNRFLAERTGGTYSTLKVQPAELEDSGVYFCASSPRASGMAIVKTQYFGPGTRLLVL.

The chain couples TRBV29-1 to TRBJ2-5; D might be TRBD2 (5 bases). The germline CDR1 and CDR2 sequences are SQVTM and ANQGSEA. The CDR3 covers 17 residues. The germline V and J ends were trimmed by 7 bases and 3 bases, with 27 bases remaining between them. This chain's CDR3 is CSGRTQLGFRSEETQYF. The CDR3 nucleotides read TGCAGCGGGAGGACCCAGTTAGGTTTTCGGTCCGAAGAGACCCAGTACTTC.

This chain connects TRBV5-1 to TRBJ1-5; 9 bases agree with TRBD1. The trim removed 1 base at V and 9 bases at J, leaving 11 bases unmatched. CDR1 SGHRS and CDR2 YFSETQ come from the germline V gene. CDR3 length equals 16 residues. Written as DNA, the CDR3 is TGCGCCAGCAGCTTGAGTGTACAGGGGGCTGGGGGGCCCCAGCATTTT. Its translation: CASSLSVQGAGGPQHF.